These 8 T cell receptor beta chains originate from one sample sequenced in a study of T cell responses to AZD1222 COVID-19 vaccine. Only in-frame clones appear in the TCRdb table, and some are missing; sequencing was by immunoSEQ multiplex PCR. The profile shows approximately 170,000 clones, less than 95% of them singletons. The sample was peripheral blood, taken on day 0 of AZD1222 vaccination. Receptors originate from an adult in good health.

This clone was recorded only once. The rearrangement joins TRBV27 to TRBJ2-7; the match to TRBD1 covers 8 bases. V lost 0 bases to trimming and J lost 1 base; unmatched junction nucleotides: 2. The CDR3 loop spans 15 amino acids. Germline lookup yields CDR1 MNHEY and CDR2 SMNVEV (reference sequence). The CDR3 coding sequence is TGTGCCAGCAGTTTATCTTGGACAGGGTCCTACGAGCAGTACTTC. Its translation is CASSLSWTGSYEQYF.

The chain combines TRBV30 with TRBJ1-5; D is unresolved. This CDR3 is 15 amino acids long. In germline, CDR1 is GTSNPN, CDR2 SVGIG (reference sequence). V lost 0 bases, J lost 3 bases, and 12 bases lay in between. The CDR3 region is CAWSVMGSVNQPQHF. The CDR3 region has the DNA TGTGCCTGGAGTGTAATGGGTTCTGTCAATCAGCCCCAGCATTTT.

The rearrangement uses TRBV10-1 and TRBJ2-1, with 9 bases fitting TRBD2. V lost 3 bases, J lost 6 bases, and 6 bases stayed unmatched. CDR3 length: 15 residues. Germline loops: CDR1 WNHNN, CDR2 SYGVQD (reference sequence). CDR3: CASSDVAGVGNEQFF. CDR3 coding DNA: TGCGCCAGCAGTGACGTAGCGGGAGTGGGCAATGAGCAGTTCTTC.

The chain couples TRBV11-2 to TRBJ2-5; perhaps TRBD1 as D (6 bases). The CDR3 is made up of 14 amino acids. Germline lookup yields CDR1 SGHAT and CDR2 FQNNGV. V was trimmed by 8 bases and J by 4 bases, leaving 17 bases between them. The CDR3 loop reads CASGIRGQRETQYF. The CDR3 bases are TGTGCCAGCGGAATCCGGGGACAACGAGAGACCCAGTACTTC. Looking up the rest from reference TRBV11-2 and TRBJ2-5 gives the full variable domain: EAGVAQSPRYKIIEKRQSVAFWCNPISGHATLYWYQQILGQGPKLLIQFQNNGVVDDSQLPKDRFSAERLKGVDSTLKIQPAKLEDSAVYLCASGIRGQRETQYFGPGTRLLVL.

The chain joins TRBV7-9 to TRBJ2-2; D possibly uses TRBD1 or TRBD2 (5 bases each). The CDR3 is 18 residues long. In germline, CDR1 is SEHNR, CDR2 FQNEAQ (reference sequence). V was pared by 5 bases and J by 5 bases, with 24 bases between. CDR3 DNA sequence: TGTGCCAGCAGCACCCTGAGTATTCGGGGCTGGGAGACCGGGGAGCTGTTTTTT. Its protein product is CASSTLSIRGWETGELFF.

V gene TRBV5-5 combines with J gene TRBJ1-2; D might be TRBD1 (5 bases). Germline CDR1 SGHKS, CDR2 YYEKEE (reference sequence). V lost 0 bases and J lost 2, with 8 bases in between. This CDR3 is 14 amino acids long. This CDR3 reads CASSLAPGNYGYTF. The CDR3 DNA follows: TGTGCCAGCAGCTTGGCCCCAGGGAACTATGGCTACACCTTC.

This clone was seen just once. The V call is TRBV5-8, the J call TRBJ2-6; unclear D gene. The CDR3 is 16 residues long. Trimming removed 2 bases at V and 2 bases at J, with 11 bases between. Germline values: CDR1 SGHTS, CDR2 YDEGEE. CDR3 amino acids: CASSFASVAGANVLTF. The CDR3 coding sequence is TGTGCCAGCAGCTTCGCCTCTGTAGCTGGGGCCAACGTCCTGACTTTC.

J is TRBJ2-7 and V is TRBV6-1; D is unclear. Germline-derived CDR1 and CDR2 are MNHNS and SASEGT. V dropped 0 bases and J dropped 7 bases, with 10 bases sitting between them. The CDR3 is made up of 13 amino acids. Here the CDR3 reads CASSEALPREQYF. The CDR3 bases are TGTGCCAGCAGTGAAGCGCTTCCGCGGGAGCAGTACTTC.